This entry lists 22 T cell receptor beta chains sequenced from one sample in a study of T cell responses to AZD1222 COVID-19 vaccine. Profiled with immunoSEQ multiplex PCR; TCRdb holds only in-frame clones, not every one. The sample carries approximately 100,000 clones, over 80% recorded once. Sequences were derived from peripheral blood, sampled on day 0 of AZD1222 vaccination. The receptors were gathered from an adult in good health.

V gene TRBV27 combines with J gene TRBJ1-4; 9 nucleotides match TRBD1. J was trimmed by 7 bases and V by 7 bases; bases with no gene match: 10. The CDR3 runs 15 residues. Looked up from germline, CDR1 is MNHEY and CDR2 is SMNVEV (reference sequence). The DNA for the CDR3 is TGTGCCAGCACTCCCCCAGGGACAGGGACTGAAAAACTGTTTTTT. Translation: CASTPPGTGTEKLFF.

The rearrangement links TRBV7-9 to TRBJ1-1, with D tentatively TRBD1 (5 bases). The CDR3 runs to 12 residues. The V and J ends lost 7 bases and 6 bases respectively, with 12 bases between them. Germline CDR1 SEHNR, CDR2 FQNEAQ (reference sequence). CDR3 region: CASTLGGSEAFF. For the CDR3, the DNA is TGTGCCAGCACCCTGGGGGGATCTGAAGCTTTCTTT.

This clone appeared a single time. The rearrangement joins TRBV18 to TRBJ2-2; 13 bases are shared with TRBD2. Germline CDR1 reads KGHSH; CDR2 reads LQKENI. After removal of 2 bases from V and 1 base from J, the junction contained 4 bases not matched to a gene. The CDR3 sequence is 18 residues long. The DNA of the CDR3 is TGTGCCAGCTCACCATATAGGACTAGCGGGAGGAACACCGGGGAGCTGTTTTTT. Its protein product is CASSPYRTSGRNTGELFF. Filled out from reference TRBV18 and TRBJ2-2, the complete variable domain reads NAGVMQNPRHLVRRRGQEARLRCSPMKGHSHVYWYRQLPEEGLKFMVYLQKENIIDESGMPKERFSAEFPKEGPSILRIQQVVRGDSAAYFCASSPYRTSGRNTGELFFGEGSRLTVL.

The chain employs TRBV10-3 and TRBJ1-1, with D maybe TRBD1 (5 bases). Germline V gene lookup returns CDR1 ENHRY and CDR2 SYGVKD. The CDR3 contains 16 residues. The V end lost 4 bases, the J end lost 4 bases, and 19 bases lay between the germline ends. The CDR3 coding sequence is TGTGCCATCAGTGCGGGGCAGGGCGGGGGAGGCACTGAAGCTTTCTTT. This translates into CAISAGQGGGGTEAFF.

The chain has TRBV6-2 or TRBV6-3 and TRBJ2-2; TRBD1 matches 8 bases. Trimming took 3 bases from V and 1 from J; bases not matched to a gene: 4. Germline-derived CDR1 and CDR2 are MNHEY and SVGEGT. The CDR3 is 16 amino acids. CDR3 amino acids: CASSYLGTGNTGELFF. Written as DNA, the CDR3 is TGTGCCAGCAGTTATCTTGGGACAGGGAACACCGGGGAGCTGTTTTTT.

The gene calls are TRBV2 and TRBJ2-3; 9 bases align to TRBD2. The V gene's germline CDR1 is SNHLY and CDR2 FYNNEI. Trimming removed 8 bases from V and 0 bases from J; junction bases left unmatched: 6. CDR3 length: 15 residues. The CDR3 DNA sequence: TGTGCCAGCCGCGGGAGGGGCACTAGCACAGATACGCAGTATTTT. Translation: CASRGRGTSTDTQYF. The entire variable domain, with the rest obtained from reference TRBV2 and TRBJ2-3, is as follows: EPEVTQTPSHQVTQMGQEVILRCVPISNHLYFYWYRQILGQKVEFLVSFYNNEISEKSEIFDDQFSVERPDGSNFTLKIRSTKLEDSAMYFCASRGRGTSTDTQYFGPGTRLTVL.

The gene calls are TRBV10-3 and TRBJ2-5; possibly TRBD1 for D (7 bases). The CDR3 runs 12 residues. Trimming removed 4 bases at V and 10 bases at J, with 13 bases between. Germline lookup yields CDR1 ENHRY and CDR2 SYGVKD. This chain's CDR3 is CAISGGGGDQYF. Here the CDR3 DNA reads TGTGCCATCAGTGGAGGGGGCGGGGACCAGTACTTC.

This clone is a singleton in its sample. The chain combines TRBV19 with TRBJ1-2; the D gene is possibly TRBD1 (5 bases). Germline V gives CDR1 LNHDA, CDR2 SQIVND (reference sequence). The V end was cut by 2 bases, the J end by 2 bases, with 12 bases between. The CDR3 loop spans 15 amino acids. DNA for the CDR3: TGTGCCAGTAGTATACCGGGACGGCAGAACTATGGCTACACCTTC. Encoded protein: CASSIPGRQNYGYTF. The variable domain in full, with the rest retrieved from reference TRBV19 and TRBJ1-2, is DGGITQSPKYLFRKEGQNVTLSCEQNLNHDAMYWYRQDPGQGLRLIYYSQIVNDFQKGDIAEGYSVSREKKESFPLTVTSAQKNPTAFYLCASSIPGRQNYGYTFGSGTRLTVV.

The rearrangement uses TRBV4-3 and TRBJ2-2, with D perhaps TRBD1 (6 bases). Per germline, CDR1 LGHNA and CDR2 YSLEER. The CDR3 covers 15 residues. Trimming shortened V by 1 base and J by 3 bases, and 9 bases separated the two germline ends. The CDR3 bases are TGCGCCAGCAGCCAAGGAACAGGGTACACCGGGGAGCTGTTTTTT. It is translated as CASSQGTGYTGELFF.

V is TRBV2 and J is TRBJ1-6, with no clear D. Germline V CDR1 and CDR2: SNHLY, FYNNEI. CDR3 length: 13 amino acids. Between the trimmed V and J ends, which lost 6 bases and 14 bases, there was a span of 17 bases. The CDR3 DNA reads as TGTGCCAGCAGCAACACCATTGCCTTCTCCCTCCACTTT. It is translated as CASSNTIAFSLHF. Full variable domain (outside the CDR3, taken from reference TRBV2 and TRBJ1-6): EPEVTQTPSHQVTQMGQEVILRCVPISNHLYFYWYRQILGQKVEFLVSFYNNEISEKSEIFDDQFSVERPDGSNFTLKIRSTKLEDSAMYFCASSNTIAFSLHFGNGTRLTVT.

The V call is TRBV29-1, the J call TRBJ2-1; D is possibly TRBD1 (7 bases). The CDR3 has 13 amino acids. CDR1 and CDR2 from the germline V gene are SQVTM and ANQGSEA. The V gene lost 7 bases and the J gene lost 4 bases, with 14 bases spanning the gap. CDR3 loop: CSARQGLYNEQFF. CDR3 DNA: TGCAGCGCCAGACAGGGACTGTACAATGAGCAGTTCTTC.

The chain has TRBV14 and TRBJ2-4, with 12 bases aligning to TRBD2. The length of the CDR3 is 19 residues. Germline loops: CDR1 SGHDN, CDR2 FVKESK. V lost 4 bases, J lost 1 base, and 11 bases stayed unmatched. DNA of the CDR3: TGTGCCAGCAGCCCCACGACTAGCGGGAGTTGGGTGGCCAAAAACATTCAGTACTTC. Translated, it gives CASSPTTSGSWVAKNIQYF.

This rearrangement joins TRBV19 to TRBJ1-1; D perhaps matches TRBD1 (5 bases). The CDR3 totals 16 residues. V was clipped by 5 bases and J by 2 bases, with 18 bases between them. Germline V CDR1 and CDR2: LNHDA, SQIVND (reference sequence). The CDR3: CASSPRDRDPNTEAFF. CDR3 in DNA: TGTGCCAGTAGTCCAAGAGATCGGGACCCAAACACTGAAGCTTTCTTT.

The genes are TRBV19 and TRBJ1-5; D gene ambiguous. V lost 3 bases and J lost 4, with 31 bases in between. The CDR3 has 21 amino acids. Germline CDR1 and CDR2: LNHDA and SQIVND (reference sequence). CDR3 in amino acids: CASSIAGKVSPGSFFNQPQHF. The DNA of the CDR3 is TGTGCCAGTAGTATCGCCGGTAAAGTGTCGCCCGGCAGCTTCTTTAATCAGCCCCAGCATTTT.

J is TRBJ1-2 and V is TRBV24-1, with D possibly matching TRBD1 (5 bases). Trimming removed 9 bases at V and 2 bases at J, with 12 bases between. The germline CDR1 and CDR2 sequences are KGHDR and SFDVKD. The CDR3 runs 13 residues. This CDR3 reads CATQVRDNYGYTF. The CDR3 nucleotides read TGTGCCACCCAAGTCCGGGACAACTATGGCTACACCTTC.

This chain joins TRBV7-2 and TRBJ1-4; D uncertain. The germline CDR1 and CDR2 sequences are SGHTA and FQGNSA. V was clipped by 2 bases and J by 4 bases, with 8 bases between them. There are 14 residues in the CDR3. Written as DNA, the CDR3 is TGTGCCAGCAGCTTAACACAGCTTAATGAAAAACTGTTTTTT. Protein: CASSLTQLNEKLFF.

The chain carries TRBV6-5 and TRBJ1-5; a possible D gene is TRBD1 (6 bases). V gave up 8 bases and J gave up 5 bases, with 16 bases separating them. This CDR3 has 14 amino acids. Germline V CDR1 and CDR2: MNHEY, SVGAGI. CDR3 coding DNA: TGTGCCAGCCGTCTCTCGGGGGGCTATCAGCCCCAGCATTTT. This encodes CASRLSGGYQPQHF.

The rearrangement links TRBV7-9 to TRBJ1-1; no clear D gene. The V and J ends lost 5 bases and 2 bases respectively, with 6 bases between them. CDR1 and CDR2 (germline): SEHNR, FQNEAQ (reference sequence). The CDR3 sequence is 12 residues long. Here the CDR3 DNA reads TGTGCCAGCAGCCCCTATAACACTGAAGCTTTCTTT. This encodes CASSPYNTEAFF. Combining the CDR3 with reference TRBV7-9 and TRBJ1-1 gives the whole variable domain DTGVSQNPRHKITKRGQNVTFRCDPISEHNRLYWYRQTLGQGPEFLTYFQNEAQLEKSRLLSDRFSAERPKGSFSTLEIQRTEQGDSAMYLCASSPYNTEAFFGQGTRLTVV.

This sequence joins TRBV7-9 and TRBJ2-7, with D possibly TRBD2 on 6 matching bases. Germline V CDR1 and CDR2: SEHNR, FQNEAQ (reference sequence). Trimming pared 2 bases from V and 5 bases from J, leaving 10 bases between. The CDR3 is 13 residues long. In DNA, the CDR3 is TGTGCCAGCAGCTTAAGCTGGGGGGACGAGCAGTACTTC. Amino acid sequence: CASSLSWGDEQYF.

This clone was seen only once. The V call is TRBV3-1 (or the pseudogene TRBV3-2), the J call TRBJ2-7; tentatively, D is TRBD2 (5 bases). This CDR3 is 14 amino acids long. Trimming cost V 4 bases and J 0 bases, with 10 bases left between them. Germline CDR1 LGHDT, CDR2 YNNKEL (reference sequence). The CDR3: CASSLSAGSYEQYF. The CDR3 DNA follows: TGTGCCAGCAGCCTCAGCGCGGGCTCCTACGAGCAGTACTTC.

This chain joins TRBV19 and TRBJ1-5, with D unresolved. The CDR3 is made up of 15 amino acids. The germline V gene has CDR1 LNHDA and CDR2 SQIVND (reference sequence). Trimming pared 4 bases from V and 2 bases from J, leaving 12 bases between. CDR3 in DNA: TGTGCCAGTAGTACAGTGAGAACGGGCAATCAGCCCCAGCATTTT. It specifies CASSTVRTGNQPQHF.

The rearrangement joins TRBV3-1 (or the pseudogene TRBV3-2) to TRBJ2-7, with TRBD2 matching 11 bases. Looked up from germline, CDR1 is LGHDT and CDR2 is YNNKEL (reference sequence). There are 18 residues in the CDR3. J was trimmed by 2 bases and V by 2 bases; bases with no gene match: 11. The CDR3 bases are TGTGCCAGCAGCCAAAAGTGGCTAGCGGGAGGCCCTACCTACGAGCAGTACTTC. Its protein product is CASSQKWLAGGPTYEQYF.